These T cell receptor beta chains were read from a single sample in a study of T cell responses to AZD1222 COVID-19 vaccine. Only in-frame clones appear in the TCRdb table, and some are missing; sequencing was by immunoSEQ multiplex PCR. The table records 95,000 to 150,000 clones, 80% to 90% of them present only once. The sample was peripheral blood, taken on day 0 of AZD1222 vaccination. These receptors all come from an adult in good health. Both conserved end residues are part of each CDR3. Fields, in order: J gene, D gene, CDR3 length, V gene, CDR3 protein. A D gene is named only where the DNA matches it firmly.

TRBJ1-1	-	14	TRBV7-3	CASSLTGENTEAFF
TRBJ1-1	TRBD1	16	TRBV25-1	CASSEQGAGGNTEAFF
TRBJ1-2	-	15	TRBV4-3	CASSQEQGRIYGYTF
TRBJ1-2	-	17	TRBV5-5	CASSRGGAARTNYGYTF
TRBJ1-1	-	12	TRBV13	CASSLSTGEAFF
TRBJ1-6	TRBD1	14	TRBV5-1	CASSTGTGDSPLHF
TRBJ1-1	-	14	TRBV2	CASRLKQANTEAFF
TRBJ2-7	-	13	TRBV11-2	CASSSGGGYEQYF
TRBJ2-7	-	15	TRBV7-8	CASSPSQVTSYEQYF
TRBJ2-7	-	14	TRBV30	CAWSVRGRSYEQYF
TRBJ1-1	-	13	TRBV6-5	CASSYKQNTEAFF
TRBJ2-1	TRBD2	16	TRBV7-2	CASSPQAGGPGNEQFF
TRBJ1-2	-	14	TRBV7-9	CASSLEQALYGYTF